The 21 T cell receptor beta chains below all came from one sample that was sequenced in a study of graft-versus-host responses after intestinal transplantation. Using immunoSEQ multiplex PCR, the repertoire was profiled, and TCRdb retains in-frame clones only, with some absent. The table has 15,000 to 20,000 clones, roughly 86% seen once; the top ten hold roughly 50%. The material sequenced was bone marrow, taken about 130 days after transplant. These receptors all come from a human patient who received an intestinal transplant, so some T cells may come from the graft donor.

The chain recombines TRBV6-6 with TRBJ1-5; weak D call: TRBD1 (6 bases). The CDR3 spans 13 residues. Trimming shortened V by 2 bases and J by 7 bases, and 9 bases separated the two germline ends. Germline V gene data show CDR1 as MNHNY and CDR2 as SVGAGI (reference sequence). Here the CDR3 DNA reads TGTGCCAGCAGTTACGCGGGGGGCCAGCCCCAGCATTTT. Translated: CASSYAGGQPQHF.

V usage is TRBV27 and J usage is TRBJ2-5; possibly TRBD1 for D (6 bases). The DNA end is a closer match to TRBJ2-7, so the J assignment may be wrong. CDR3 length: 14 residues. Germline CDR1 reads MNHEY; CDR2 reads SMNVEV (reference sequence). The CDR3 sequence is CASSSADSAYEQYF. CDR3 nucleotide sequence: TGTGCCAGCAGTTCTGCGGACAGTGCCTACGAGCAGTACTTC.

The V and J genes are TRBV14 and TRBJ1-4, with TRBD1 as a possible D gene (5 bases). This CDR3 region has 11 residues. Germline assignment: CDR1 SGHDN and CDR2 FVKESK. Trimming took off 1 base at V and 12 bases at J, with 6 bases between the two ends. In DNA form, the CDR3 reads TGTGCCAGCAGCCAAGGGGGCGAACTGTTTTTT. Its protein product is CASSQGGELFF.

This clone was counted once. This chain uses TRBV6-5 with TRBJ1-3, with D perhaps matching TRBD1 (5 bases). The CDR3 is made up of 14 amino acids. The germline CDR1 and CDR2 sequences are MNHEY and SVGAGI. Trimming took 6 bases from V and 4 from J, leaving 13 bases between them. The CDR3 reads CASRHQGTGNTIYF. The CDR3 nucleotides are TGTGCCAGCAGGCATCAGGGAACCGGAAACACCATATATTTT.

The chain carries TRBV27 and TRBJ2-1; D perhaps matches TRBD1 (9 bases). The germline V gene has CDR1 MNHEY and CDR2 SMNVEV (reference sequence). Trimming took off 2 bases at V and 9 bases at J, with 23 bases between the two ends. This CDR3 is 17 amino acids long. DNA of the CDR3: TGTGCCAGCAGTTTAGAACTGGGACAGGGACGGGGGGGTGAGCAGTTCTTC. Translating gives CASSLELGQGRGGEQFF.

This clone appeared a single time. The chain recombines TRBV19 with TRBJ1-5; D is unresolved. Germline V gene sequence: CDR1 LNHDA, CDR2 SQIVND (reference sequence). The CDR3 runs 12 residues. The V and J ends lost 3 bases and 6 bases respectively, with 6 bases between them. The CDR3 protein is CASSIRSQPQHF. The CDR3 DNA follows: TGTGCCAGTAGTATCAGGTCTCAGCCCCAGCATTTT.

The V call is TRBV28, the J call TRBJ2-7, with D tentatively TRBD1 or TRBD2 (6 bases each). CDR1 MDHEN and CDR2 SYDVKM come from the germline V gene. The CDR3 extends over 15 amino acids. V gave up 7 bases and J gave up 3 bases, with 19 bases separating them. The CDR3 sequence: CASTDRGQDYYEQYF. Here the CDR3 DNA reads TGTGCCAGCACCGACCGGGGGCAGGACTACTACGAGCAGTACTTC.

This chain joins TRBV6-1 and TRBJ2-3; D perhaps matches TRBD1 (5 bases). Germline CDR1 reads MNHNS; CDR2 reads SASEGT. The V end lost 1 base, the J end lost 11 bases, and 16 bases lay between the germline ends. This CDR3 comprises 14 residues. The CDR3 DNA is TGTGCCAGCAGTGAAGGGACATCTCTCTTGGGGCAGTATTTT. Its protein product is CASSEGTSLLGQYF.

V usage is TRBV30 and J usage is TRBJ2-3; 12 positions agree with TRBD2. The ends lost 1 base at V and 4 bases at J; junction bases unmatched: 0. The CDR3 runs 14 residues. From germline, CDR1 is GTSNPN and CDR2 SVGIG (reference sequence). DNA of the CDR3: TGTGCCTGGAGTGGACTAGCGGGAGCAGATACGCAGTATTTT. This sequence encodes CAWSGLAGADTQYF.

The chain combines TRBV27 with TRBJ2-7, with D possibly matching TRBD2 (6 bases). The CDR3 contains 14 residues. Germline V gene lookup returns CDR1 MNHEY and CDR2 SMNVEV (reference sequence). Deletions cut 2 bases from V and 0 bases from J, with 8 bases between. The CDR3 bases are TGTGCCAGCAGTTTACTAGCGAGCTCCTACGAGCAGTACTTC. Translating it yields CASSLLASSYEQYF.

In nucleotides, the CDR3 is TGTGCCAGCAGCTTGGCGGGCCGTGGTGAGAGCTCCTACGAGCAGTACTTC. It encodes CASSLAGRGESSYEQYF. This chain connects TRBV5-4 to TRBJ2-7; no definite D call. The germline CDR1 and CDR2 sequences are SGHNT and YYREEE (reference sequence). V was clipped by 0 bases and J by 0 bases, with 16 bases between them. The CDR3 has 17 residues.

Concerning this clone itself: A junction end diverges from the germline sequence, so it may reflect a read error. The gene calls are TRBV19 and TRBJ1-2; tentatively, D is TRBD1 (5 bases). Looked up from germline, CDR1 is LNHDA and CDR2 is SQIVND (reference sequence). This CDR3 has 15 amino acids. In DNA form, the CDR3 reads TGTGCCAGTAGTCCCGACCGGACAAGTAACGATGGCTACACCTTC. It encodes CASSPDRTSNDGYTF.

The chain links TRBV6-5 to TRBJ2-7; the D is unclear. Trimming cost V 1 base and J 0 bases, with 13 bases left between them. Per the germline V gene, CDR1 is MNHEY and CDR2 is SVGAGI. CDR3 length: 16 residues. This chain's CDR3 is CASSYWAGHSSYEQYF. Written as DNA, the CDR3 is TGTGCCAGCAGTTACTGGGCAGGCCACAGCTCCTACGAGCAGTACTTC.

This chain links TRBV5-1 with TRBJ2-2; no clear D gene. CDR1 and CDR2 from the germline V gene are SGHRS and YFSETQ. The CDR3 totals 13 residues. Trimming shortened V by 5 bases and J by 4 bases, and 9 bases separated the two germline ends. In DNA, the CDR3 is TGCGCCAGCAGGTATATTACCACCGGGGAGCTGTTTTTT. As protein: CASRYITTGELFF.

Here the CDR3 reads CASSLYSLNQPQHF. The CDR3 nucleotides read TGTGCCAGCAGTTTGTACAGCCTCAATCAGCCCCAGCATTTT. The gene calls are TRBV28 and TRBJ1-5; D gene ambiguous. This CDR3 has 14 amino acids. Germline CDR1 reads MDHEN; CDR2 reads SYDVKM. The germline V and J ends were trimmed by 3 bases and 3 bases, with 9 bases remaining between them.

V is TRBV6-1 and J is TRBJ2-3; 11 nucleotides align to TRBD2. Looked up from germline, CDR1 is MNHNS and CDR2 is SASEGT. The CDR3 spans 15 residues. The J segment lost 4 bases and the V segment lost 1 base, leaving 1 base of the junction unmatched. The CDR3 DNA sequence: TGTGCCAGCAGTGAAGAACTAGCGGGAGCAGATACGCAGTATTTT. It encodes CASSEELAGADTQYF.

The V gene is TRBV19, the J gene TRBJ2-1; TRBD1 aligns across 8 bases. CDR1 LNHDA and CDR2 SQIVND come from the germline V gene (reference sequence). The CDR3 is made up of 15 amino acids. V shed 4 bases and J 3 bases; nucleotides not matched to a gene: 5. The CDR3 sequence is CASSSGTGGYNEQFF. The CDR3 region has the DNA TGTGCCAGTAGTAGCGGGACAGGCGGCTACAATGAGCAGTTCTTC.

The gene calls are TRBV10-1 and TRBJ1-5, with D tentatively TRBD1 (6 bases). The CDR3 length is 15 residues. CDR1 WNHNN and CDR2 SYGVQD come from the germline V gene (reference sequence). The V and J ends lost 4 bases and 1 base respectively, with 11 bases between them. CDR3 sequence: CASSVSGASNQPQHF. DNA for the CDR3: TGCGCCAGCAGTGTCTCAGGGGCGAGCAATCAGCCCCAGCATTTT.

This chain links TRBV18 with TRBJ1-5; no firm D call. The CDR3 is 13 residues long. Germline assignment: CDR1 KGHSH and CDR2 LQKENI. Trimming took off 3 bases at V and 0 bases at J, with 3 bases between the two ends. The CDR3 protein is CASSPGSNQPQHF. In nucleotides, the CDR3 is TGTGCCAGCTCACCCGGTAGCAATCAGCCCCAGCATTTT. Drawing the rest from reference TRBV18 and TRBJ1-5, the complete variable domain is NAGVMQNPRHLVRRRGQEARLRCSPMKGHSHVYWYRQLPEEGLKFMVYLQKENIIDESGMPKERFSAEFPKEGPSILRIQQVVRGDSAAYFCASSPGSNQPQHFGDGTRLSIL.

This chain uses TRBV28 with TRBJ1-2; no definite D call. The germline V gene encodes CDR1 MDHEN and CDR2 SYDVKM. The CDR3 has 15 amino acids. V lost 3 bases, J lost 6 bases, and 17 bases lay in between. DNA of the CDR3: TGTGCCAGCAGTTTTGTGCGGAGCCCTACCCATGGCTACACCTTC. Translating gives CASSFVRSPTHGYTF.

V and J are TRBV6-5 and TRBJ2-7, with D perhaps matching TRBD2 (6 bases). Trimming removed 6 bases at V and 0 bases at J, with 15 bases between. Per the germline V gene, CDR1 is MNHEY and CDR2 is SVGAGI. The CDR3 has 15 residues. The CDR3 spells CASRRGTESSYEQYF. In DNA form, the CDR3 reads TGTGCCAGCAGACGCGGGACGGAAAGCTCCTACGAGCAGTACTTC.